This T cell receptor (beta chain) was recorded in a study of molecular identifiers for immune sequencing clone quantification. Listed TCR primers and previously described methods were used for bulk TCR libraries. In TCRdb, the PCR reads were re-called with MiXCR into one record per CDR3 protein. The table lists about 630,000 distinct CDR3 sequences, about 25% of them singletons. Ten or more counts support this clonotype. Its antigen is as yet unknown. Naive CD8 library inputs spanned roughly 18,000 to 1,100,000 sorted cells and 10%, 30% or 50% RNA. Sorting was used to obtain naive CD8 T cells (CD8+CD4-CCR7+CD45RA+). Trimming removed 5 bases from V and 3 bases from J; junction bases left unmatched: 12. The germline V gene has CDR1 MDHEN and CDR2 SYDVKM. The CDR3 extends over 16 amino acids. Points from the study as a whole: Naive cells had under 1% of molecules in clones above 20 RNA copies, effectors over 98%.

This receptor was identified in a human donor in good health. Some libraries in this study had Jurkat cell RNA spiked in. The source material was naive CD8+ T cells from blood, with Jurkat cell RNA spiked in. Subset in this sample: FACS-sorted CD8+CD4-CCR7+CD45RA+ naive T cells. This chain links TRBV28 with TRBJ2-5, with 7 positions matching TRBD1. Here the CDR3 reads CASSKSPGQREETQYF. CDR3 nucleotides: TGTGCCAGCAGTAAGTCTCCGGGACAGAGAGAAGAGACCCAGTACTTC.